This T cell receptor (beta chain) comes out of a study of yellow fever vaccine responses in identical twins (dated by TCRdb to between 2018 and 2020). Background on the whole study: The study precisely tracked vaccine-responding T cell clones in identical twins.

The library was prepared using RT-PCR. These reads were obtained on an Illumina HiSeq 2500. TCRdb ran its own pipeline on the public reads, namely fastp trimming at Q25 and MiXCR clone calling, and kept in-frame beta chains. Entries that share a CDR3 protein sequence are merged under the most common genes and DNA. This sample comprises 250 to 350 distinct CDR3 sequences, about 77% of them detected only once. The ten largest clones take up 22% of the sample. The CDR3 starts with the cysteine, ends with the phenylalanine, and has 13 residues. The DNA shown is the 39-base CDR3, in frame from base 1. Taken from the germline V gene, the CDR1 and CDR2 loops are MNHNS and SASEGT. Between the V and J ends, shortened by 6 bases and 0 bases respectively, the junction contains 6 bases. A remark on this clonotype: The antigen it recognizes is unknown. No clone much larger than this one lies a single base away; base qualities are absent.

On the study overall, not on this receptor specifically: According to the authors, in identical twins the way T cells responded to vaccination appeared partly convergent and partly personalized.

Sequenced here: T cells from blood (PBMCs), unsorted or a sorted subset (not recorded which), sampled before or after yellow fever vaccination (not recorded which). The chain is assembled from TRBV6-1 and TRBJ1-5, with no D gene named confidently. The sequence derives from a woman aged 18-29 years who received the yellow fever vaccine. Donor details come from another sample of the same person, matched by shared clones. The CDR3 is CASRSASNQPQHF. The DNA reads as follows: TGTGCCAGCAGGTCGGCTAGCAATCAGCCCCAGCATTTT.